The rows below give T cell receptor beta chains drawn from one sample of a study of CD8 T cells in Susac syndrome. TCRdb called the immunoSEQ multiplex PCR reads again in MiXCR, with one record for every CDR3 protein. In the table there are 150,000 to 200,000 distinct CDR3 sequences, 95% of which are singletons. What was sequenced was CD8+ T cells from PBMCs. These receptors all stem from a human donor with multiple sclerosis. The CDR3 runs from the conserved cysteine through the conserved F or W. The order of the fields is V gene, D gene, J gene, CDR3 DNA, CDR3 protein. A D gene is named only where the DNA matches it firmly.

>TRBV12-3/TRBV12-4|TRBD2|TRBJ2-7
TGTGCCAGCAGTCCACCTGGACTAGCGGGAGGCGGGGAGCAGTACTTC
CASSPPGLAGGGEQYF
>TRBV12-3/TRBV12-4|NA|TRBJ2-1
TGTGCCAGCAGTTTGGGCTCTGAGCAGTTCTTC
CASSLGSEQFF
>TRBV9|TRBD1|TRBJ1-2
TGTGCCAGCAGCGTAGATGGGACAGGGACCTATGGCTACACCTTC
CASSVDGTGTYGYTF
>TRBV7-9|NA|TRBJ2-1
TGTGCCAGCAGCTTAGGGGCAGGCGAGTGGTTCTTC
CASSLGAGEWFF
>TRBV29-1|NA|TRBJ2-2
TGCAGCGTCCGGGAGCCGACCGGGGAGCTGTTTTTT
CSVREPTGELFF
>TRBV14|TRBD1|TRBJ2-7
TGTGCCAGCAGGCAGACAGGGAGTTACCCCTACGAGCAGTACTTC
CASRQTGSYPYEQYF
>TRBV29-1|NA|TRBJ2-1
TGCAGCGCCCGGGGGCGGACGACGAACTACAATGAGCAGTTCTTC
CSARGRTTNYNEQFF
>TRBV20-1|TRBD2|TRBJ2-1
TGCAGTGCCCAAGCGGCTAGCGGGAGAGTCGATGAGCAGTTCTTC
CSAQAASGRVDEQFF
>TRBV20-1|TRBD2|TRBJ2-7
TGCAGTGCTAGAGGATTGGCTAGCGGGAGGAACGAGCAGTACTTC
CSARGLASGRNEQYF
>TRBV7-3|NA|TRBJ2-7
TGTGCCACCACTCGGCGGGGACCCCGTTACTTC
CATTRRGPRYF
>TRBV27|NA|TRBJ2-5
TGTGCCAGCGGACTTGGGTACCAAGAGACCCAGTACTTC
CASGLGYQETQYF
>TRBV30|TRBD2|TRBJ2-2
TGTGCCTGGTACGGACTAGCGGGAGTGAACACCGGGGAGCTGTTTTTT
CAWYGLAGVNTGELFF
>TRBV7-2|NA|TRBJ2-7
TGTGCCAGCAGCTACACAGGTTACGAGCAGTACTTC
CASSYTGYEQYF
>TRBV15|NA|TRBJ1-4
TGTGCCACCAGCGGTACAGAAAAACTGTTTTTT
CATSGTEKLFF
>TRBV7-6|TRBD1|TRBJ2-7
TGTGCCAGCAGCTATTTGGGGGACAGGGCATTCAGCGAGCAGTACTTC
CASSYLGDRAFSEQYF
>TRBV12-5|NA|TRBJ2-3
TGTGCTAGTGGTTTTCGGTCAGATACGCAGTATTTT
CASGFRSDTQYF
>TRBV29-1|TRBD2|TRBJ2-3
TGCAGCGTTGAACTTGGACTAGAGGTAGATACGCAGTATTTT
CSVELGLEVDTQYF
>TRBV7-9|NA|TRBJ2-7
TGTGCCAGCAGCTTGTCTCCCGCGGAGCAGTACTTC
CASSLSPAEQYF
>TRBV5-1|TRBD1|TRBJ2-5
TGCGCCAGCGAACTCCCGGGACAGGGGGAAGAGACCCAGTACTTC
CASELPGQGEETQYF
>TRBV9|NA|TRBJ1-2
TGTGCCAGCAGCGTATTTGGGGCGTTCGGCTACACCTTC
CASSVFGAFGYTF
>TRBV7-9|NA|TRBJ2-1
TGTGCCAGCAGCCTAGAGTTTCCTGAGCAGTTCTTC
CASSLEFPEQFF
>TRBV7-9|NA|TRBJ2-7
TGTGCCGGAGGGGAGCCCTACGAGCAGTACTTC
CAGGEPYEQYF
>TRBV7-2|TRBD2|TRBJ2-5
TGTGCCAGCAGCCACGACGGACTAGCGGGATTAGAGACCCAGTACTTC
CASSHDGLAGLETQYF
>TRBV29-1|NA|TRBJ2-1
TGCAGCGACGGGATTCCCAATGAGCAGTTCTTC
CSDGIPNEQFF
>TRBV15|NA|TRBJ2-5
TGTGCCACCGGTTCGATAGAGACCCAGTACTTC
CATGSIETQYF
>TRBV23-1|NA|TRBJ2-7
TGCGCCAGCAGTCAATCTAGATCACCCCCTTCCTACGAGCAGTACTTC
CASSQSRSPPSYEQYF
>TRBV20-1|NA|TRBJ2-3
TGCAGTGCTAGGGGGCCAGCGGACTCTCTGTTGGGCACAGATACGCAGTATTTT
CSARGPADSLLGTDTQYF
>TRBV9|NA|TRBJ2-5
TGTGCCAGCAGAGGGTCCCAAGAGACCCAGTACTTC
CASRGSQETQYF
>TRBV5-4|NA|TRBJ2-7
TGTGCCAGCAGCTTGACTCCGGGGGTCTACGAGCAGTACTTC
CASSLTPGVYEQYF
>TRBV20-1|TRBD2|TRBJ2-1
TGCAGTGCTTCGCTAGTAGCGGGAGTAAATGAGCAGTTCTTC
CSASLVAGVNEQFF
>TRBV3-1|TRBD2|TRBJ2-5
TGTGCCAGCAGCTCCGGGACTGGCGGGGGGGCTGTCGAGACCCAGTACTTC
CASSSGTGGGAVETQYF
>TRBV6-1|TRBD2|TRBJ2-1
TGTGCCAGCAGGATTGTAGCGGGAGGGCCACGTAATGAGCAGTTCTTC
CASRIVAGGPRNEQFF
>TRBV29-1|NA|TRBJ2-7
TGCAGCGTTGGGACAGACTACGAGCAGTACTTC
CSVGTDYEQYF
>TRBV1|NA|TRBJ2-7
TGCACCAGCAGCCAATCGACAGCGAATTATCGGGAGCAGTACTTC
CTSSQSTANYREQYF